Shown below are 8 T cell receptor beta chains from a single sample sequenced in a study of shared clonotypes between healthy human individuals. Profiled with immunoSEQ multiplex PCR; TCRdb holds only in-frame clones, not every one. The table records millions of clones, just under 95% of them present only once. Naive-designated CD8 cells lacked CD45RO, were positively enriched for CCR7, and omitted terminally differentiated effector memory CD45RA+ cells. The sample consisted of naive CD8+ T cells sorted from blood. The origin of the receptors is a man younger than 35 in good health.

The chain has TRBV27 and TRBJ2-1, with 11 positions matching TRBD2. Germline CDR1 reads MNHEY; CDR2 reads SMNVEV (reference sequence). V lost 3 bases and J lost 8; bases outside the gene matches: 6. This CDR3 contains 15 residues. This chain's CDR3 is CASSLVAGGQHEQFF. In DNA, the CDR3 is TGTGCCAGCAGTTTGGTAGCGGGGGGGCAGCATGAGCAGTTCTTC.

As DNA, the CDR3 is TGTGCCAGCAGCTTTCTAGCGGGGAGCACAGATACGCAGTATTTT. Its protein is CASSFLAGSTDTQYF. The rearrangement links TRBV11-2 to TRBJ2-3, with TRBD2 matching over 9 bases. J was trimmed by 0 bases and V by 3 bases; bases with no gene match: 1. The CDR3 extends over 15 amino acids. The V gene's germline CDR1 is SGHAT and CDR2 FQNNGV.

J is TRBJ2-5 and V is TRBV12-5; 10 positions match TRBD1. CDR1 and CDR2 (germline): LGHNT, FRNRAP. Germline trimming cut 0 bases from V and 5 bases from J; bases unmatched to any gene: 9. The CDR3 sequence is 17 residues long. The CDR3 nucleotides read TGTGCTAGTGGTTTGGTACTTGGGACAGGGGTGGAGGAGACCCAGTACTTC. Its translation: CASGLVLGTGVEETQYF.

J is TRBJ2-7 and V is TRBV13; 10 nucleotides align to TRBD2. V gave up 5 bases and J gave up 6 bases; unmatched junction bases: 13. The CDR3 has 16 residues. Germline CDR1 PRHDT, CDR2 FYEKMQ (reference sequence). The CDR3, as DNA: TGTGCCAGCAGCCACCCGCTAGCGGGGGCTGCCGGCGAGCAGTACTTC. This sequence encodes CASSHPLAGAAGEQYF.

J is TRBJ2-7 and V is TRBV2; tentative D call: TRBD1 (5 bases). This CDR3 comprises 13 residues. Trimming left V 4 bases short and J 0 bases short, with 7 bases between. Germline CDR1 is SNHLY and CDR2 is FYNNEI. CDR3 amino acids: CASSVGASYEQYF. CDR3 DNA sequence: TGTGCCAGCAGTGTTGGGGCCTCCTACGAGCAGTACTTC.

This chain connects TRBV28 to TRBJ2-7; TRBD2 agrees at 7 bases. The CDR3 loop spans 14 amino acids. V was clipped by 5 bases and J by 4 bases; unmatched bases: 8. Germline-derived CDR1 and CDR2 are MDHEN and SYDVKM. For the CDR3, the DNA is TGTGCCAGCAGTCCCTTATGGGGGGGATACGAGCAGTACTTC. This gives the protein CASSPLWGGYEQYF.

The V call is TRBV28, the J call TRBJ2-5, with D unresolved. Looked up from germline, CDR1 is MDHEN and CDR2 is SYDVKM. Deletions cut 10 bases from V and 4 bases from J, with 13 bases between. The CDR3 has 12 amino acids. DNA of the CDR3: TGTGCCACCACCAAAGGCTTAGAGACCCAGTACTTC. Amino acid sequence: CATTKGLETQYF.

The chain combines TRBV5-6 with TRBJ1-6, with 7 bases fitting TRBD1. V lost 3 bases and J lost 3; bases outside the gene matches: 9. The CDR3 sequence is 17 residues long. Germline lookup yields CDR1 SGHDT and CDR2 YYEEEE. CDR3: CASSSGTGTDYNSPLHF. The CDR3 bases are TGTGCCAGCAGCTCGGGGACCGGGACAGACTATAATTCACCCCTCCACTTT.